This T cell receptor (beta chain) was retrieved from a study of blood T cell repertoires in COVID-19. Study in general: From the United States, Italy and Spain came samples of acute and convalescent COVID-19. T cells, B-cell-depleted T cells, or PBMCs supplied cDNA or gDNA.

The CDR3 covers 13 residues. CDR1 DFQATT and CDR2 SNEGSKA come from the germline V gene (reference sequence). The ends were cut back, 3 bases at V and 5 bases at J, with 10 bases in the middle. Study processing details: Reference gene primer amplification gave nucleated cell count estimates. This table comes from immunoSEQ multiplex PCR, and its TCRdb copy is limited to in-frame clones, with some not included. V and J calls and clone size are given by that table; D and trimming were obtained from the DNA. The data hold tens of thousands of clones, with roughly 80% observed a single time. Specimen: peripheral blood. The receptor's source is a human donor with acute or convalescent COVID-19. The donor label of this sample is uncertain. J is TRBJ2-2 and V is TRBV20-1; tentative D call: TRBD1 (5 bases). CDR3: CSASDRITGELFF. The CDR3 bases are TGCAGTGCTAGTGACAGAATAACCGGGGAGCTGTTTTTT.